The 23 T cell receptor beta chains given below trace back to one sample, sequenced in a study of long-term antiretroviral therapy in people with HIV. At the survey level, the v3.0 immunoSEQ assay was run. Sequenced by immunoSEQ multiplex PCR; TCRdb stores in-frame clones only, minus some. The data contain 20,000 to 25,000 clones, approximately 80% of them seen just once; the ten biggest clones take up roughly an eighth. This specimen was unsorted PBMCs, taken 0.1 years before starting antiretroviral therapy. Receptor source: a man aged 35-49 years with HIV.

This chain connects TRBV10-2 to TRBJ1-3, with TRBD1 matching 8 bases. Germline values: CDR1 WSHSY, CDR2 SAAADI. Trimming took 7 bases from V and 0 from J; bases not matched to a gene: 5. The length of the CDR3 is 15 residues. CDR3: CASMDRVDSGNTIYF. Here the CDR3 DNA reads TGCGCCAGCATGGACAGGGTCGACTCTGGAAACACCATATATTTT.

This chain uses TRBV4-3 with TRBJ2-7; D unresolved. Germline V CDR1 and CDR2: LGHNA, YSLEER. Between the trimmed V and J ends, which lost 0 bases and 3 bases, there was a span of 24 bases. This CDR3 region has 19 residues. CDR3: CASSQDKMPVVQVFYEQYF. Here the CDR3 DNA reads TGCGCCAGCAGCCAAGATAAGATGCCGGTGGTTCAAGTATTCTACGAGCAGTACTTC.

The V gene is TRBV6-5, the J gene TRBJ1-5, with 7 bases that match TRBD1. The trim removed 4 bases at V and 6 bases at J, leaving 6 bases unmatched. Germline lookup yields CDR1 MNHEY and CDR2 SVGAGI. This CDR3 comprises 14 residues. DNA for the CDR3: TGTGCCAGCAGTTTACAGGGGTCGCGTCAGCCCCAGCATTTT. As protein: CASSLQGSRQPQHF.

J is TRBJ2-6 and V is TRBV7-9; a weak D match, TRBD2 (6 bases). V shed 11 bases and J shed 3 bases, with 11 bases lying between them. Germline assignment: CDR1 SEHNR and CDR2 FQNEAQ (reference sequence). The CDR3 has 13 amino acids. The CDR3 region is CALGGSGANVLTF. The CDR3 DNA reads TGTGCCCTGGGGGGAAGTGGGGCCAACGTCCTGACTTTC.

The chain has TRBV6-5 and TRBJ1-1; D call uncertain. The CDR3 consists of 10 residues. Trimming took 10 bases from V and 10 from J, leaving 13 bases between them. Per the germline V gene, CDR1 is MNHEY and CDR2 is SVGAGI. CDR3 loop: CATGREGAFF. The CDR3 DNA reads as TGTGCCACAGGCCGCGAGGGAGCTTTCTTT.

The chain is built from TRBV2 and TRBJ1-5; D possibly corresponds to TRBD1 (6 bases). Trimming took off 2 bases at V and 3 bases at J, with 14 bases between the two ends. Germline-derived CDR1 and CDR2 are SNHLY and FYNNEI. The CDR3 is 16 amino acids. In nucleotides, the CDR3 is TGTGCCAGCAGTGAATCGGGGGCGGGGATCAATCAGCCCCAGCATTTT. Its protein product is CASSESGAGINQPQHF.

A remark on this clone: Distinct nucleotide sequences in the sample also encode this CDR3. The CDR3 loop is CASSLVWNTEAFF. As DNA, the CDR3 is TGTGCCAGCAGTTTGGTGTGGAACACTGAAGCTTTCTTT. The J gene is TRBJ1-1, the V gene TRBV27; D ambiguous. The CDR3 covers 13 residues. The V end lost 3 bases, the J end lost 1 base, and 6 bases lay between the germline ends. Germline V gives CDR1 MNHEY, CDR2 SMNVEV (reference sequence).

The gene calls are TRBV5-1 and TRBJ1-2; 9 nucleotides agree with TRBD1. The CDR3 is made up of 15 amino acids. The V segment lost 4 bases and the J segment 4 bases; nucleotides outside the gene matches: 8. Germline CDR1 and CDR2: SGHRS and YFSETQ. DNA for the CDR3: TGCGCCAGCAGCGCGACCGGGACAGGGAGCTATGGCTACACCTTC. Translating gives CASSATGTGSYGYTF.

The chain joins TRBV5-1 to TRBJ2-3; TRBD2 matches at 8 bases. The CDR3 sequence is 15 residues long. The germline V gene has CDR1 SGHRS and CDR2 YFSETQ. With 1 base clipped from V and 11 bases from J, the junction kept 12 bases outside the gene matches. The CDR3 DNA reads TGCGCCAGCAGCTTGTCGGCGGGGGGTGCCCGATTGCAGTATTTT. Protein product: CASSLSAGGARLQYF.

V usage is TRBV28 and J usage is TRBJ2-7; D remains ambiguous. From germline, CDR1 is MDHEN and CDR2 SYDVKM. V was pared by 6 bases and J by 0 bases, with 6 bases between. CDR3 size: 12 residues. The CDR3 coding sequence is TGTGCCAGCAGGGCCGTCTCCTACGAGCAGTACTTC. Protein: CASRAVSYEQYF.

V usage is TRBV4-3 and J usage is TRBJ2-7, with D maybe TRBD1 (5 bases). V lost 1 base to trimming and J lost 3 bases, with 16 bases between them. This CDR3 contains 16 residues. CDR1 LGHNA and CDR2 YSLEER come from the germline V gene. CDR3 loop: CASSQGPGQGHYEQYF. The CDR3 DNA follows: TGCGCCAGCAGCCAAGGACCAGGCCAGGGTCACTACGAGCAGTACTTC.

This sequence joins TRBV19 and TRBJ1-5; D is undetermined. The V end lost 10 bases, the J end lost 5 bases, and 18 bases lay between the germline ends. Germline CDR1 LNHDA, CDR2 SQIVND (reference sequence). This CDR3 has 14 amino acids. The CDR3 nucleotides are TGTGCCACCCGTCGGGGAGGGTGGGATCAGCCCCAGCATTTT. It encodes CATRRGGWDQPQHF. Drawing the rest from reference TRBV19 and TRBJ1-5, the complete variable domain is DGGITQSPKYLFRKEGQNVTLSCEQNLNHDAMYWYRQDPGQGLRLIYYSQIVNDFQKGDIAEGYSVSREKKESFPLTVTSAQKNPTAFYLCATRRGGWDQPQHFGDGTRLSIL.

CDR3 DNA: TGTGCCAGCAGCTGGACAGGCAACGAGCAGTACTTC. It yields the protein CASSWTGNEQYF. The chain recombines TRBV5-6 with TRBJ2-7, with 7 bases that match TRBD1. V was clipped by 3 bases and J by 5 bases; unmatched bases: 2. Germline CDR1 is SGHDT and CDR2 is YYEEEE. CDR3 length: 12 residues.

The V gene is TRBV5-4, the J gene TRBJ2-3, with D possibly being TRBD2 (6 bases). CDR1 and CDR2 from the germline V gene are SGHNT and YYREEE (reference sequence). The CDR3 consists of 15 residues. Trimming removed 1 base at V and 2 bases at J, with 11 bases between. The CDR3: CASSLSAGSTDTQYF. In DNA, the CDR3 is TGTGCCAGCAGCTTGAGTGCGGGGTCCACAGATACGCAGTATTTT.

The chain employs TRBV28 and TRBJ1-2; TRBD1 might be the D (5 bases). Germline-derived CDR1 and CDR2 are MDHEN and SYDVKM. V was pared by 4 bases and J by 3 bases, with 15 bases between. The CDR3 has 15 amino acids. The CDR3 DNA sequence: TGTGCCAGCAGTTCCAACTCGGGGCGCGACTATGGCTACACCTTC. Residues: CASSSNSGRDYGYTF.

The chain carries TRBV29-1 and TRBJ2-1, with 13 bases identical to TRBD2. CDR1 SQVTM and CDR2 ANQGSEA come from the germline V gene. CDR3 length: 13 amino acids. The V segment lost 4 bases and the J segment 10 bases; nucleotides outside the gene matches: 4. As DNA, the CDR3 is TGCAGCGTTGTAAAACTAGCGGGGGGGGAGCAGTTCTTC. The encoded protein is CSVVKLAGGEQFF.

Judged by abundance, this clone is medium-sized. The rearrangement uses TRBV19 and TRBJ2-3, with D unresolved. CDR1 is LNHDA, CDR2 SQIVND, per germline (reference sequence). The CDR3 sequence is 14 residues long. V was trimmed by 2 bases and J by 3 bases, leaving 9 bases between them. CDR3 region: CASSIWSSTDTQYF. The DNA of the CDR3 is TGTGCCAGTAGTATATGGTCTTCGACAGATACGCAGTATTTT.

Within the sample, this clone is medium-sized. The V gene is TRBV27, the J gene TRBJ1-2; D is perhaps TRBD1 (6 bases). The germline V and J ends were trimmed by 3 bases and 4 bases, with 9 bases remaining between them. This CDR3 is 13 amino acids long. Germline V CDR1 and CDR2: MNHEY, SMNVEV (reference sequence). In DNA, the CDR3 is TGTGCCAGCAGTTTTACAGGGATCTATGGCTACACCTTC. Protein product: CASSFTGIYGYTF.

The chain combines TRBV5-4 with TRBJ2-7, with D perhaps TRBD1 (5 bases). The CDR3 extends over 15 amino acids. Germline V gene sequence: CDR1 SGHNT, CDR2 YYREEE (reference sequence). Trimming took off 4 bases at V and 6 bases at J, with 20 bases between the two ends. The chain's CDR3 is CASSLPPAGQSEQYF. The CDR3 DNA reads TGTGCCAGCAGCCTCCCCCCGGCAGGGCAATCCGAGCAGTACTTC. The variable domain in full, with the rest retrieved from reference TRBV5-4 and TRBJ2-7, is ETGVTQSPTHLIKTRGQQVTLRCSSQSGHNTVSWYQQALGQGPQFIFQYYREEENGRGNFPPRFSGLQFPNYSSELNVNALELDDSALYLCASSLPPAGQSEQYFGPGTRLTVT.

The J gene is TRBJ1-2, the V gene TRBV27, with 7 bases identical to TRBD1. This CDR3 has 14 amino acids. Trimming removed 3 bases from V and 2 bases from J; junction bases left unmatched: 3. CDR1 is MNHEY and CDR2 is SMNVEV in the germline V gene (reference sequence). CDR3 amino acids: CASSLTGLNYGYTF. The CDR3 DNA is TGTGCCAGCAGTTTGACAGGGTTAAACTATGGCTACACCTTC.

The chain links TRBV21-1 to TRBJ1-3. TRBV21-1 is annotated as a pseudogene. This CDR3 is 17 amino acids long. The CDR3: CASSKALGLLSGNTIYF. CDR3 coding DNA: TGTGCCAGCAGCAAAGCCTTAGGACTGCTCTCTGGAAACACCATATATTTT.

The chain combines TRBV28 with TRBJ1-4; the match to TRBD1 covers 7 bases. The CDR3 is made up of 15 amino acids. V was pared by 5 bases and J by 1 base, with 4 bases of the junction left unmatched. CDR1 is MDHEN and CDR2 is SYDVKM in the germline V gene. CDR3 nucleotides: TGTGCCAGCAGTCCTCAGGGGGGAACTAATGAAAAACTGTTTTTT. Protein sequence: CASSPQGGTNEKLFF. The entire variable domain, with the rest obtained from reference TRBV28 and TRBJ1-4, is as follows: DVKVTQSSRYLVKRTGEKVFLECVQDMDHENMFWYRQDPGLGLRLIYFSYDVKMKEKGDIPEGYSVSREKKERFSLILESASTNQTSMYLCASSPQGGTNEKLFFGSGTQLSVL.

This chain connects TRBV12-1 to TRBJ1-1; the listed D gene, TRBD1, was not tested against the DNA. TRBV12-1 is a documented pseudogene. The CDR3 is 11 residues long. The CDR3 DNA follows: TGTGCCAGCAGCTTTTTCAATGAAGCTTTCTTT. This codes for CASSFFNEAFF.